The rows below give T cell receptor beta chains drawn from one sample of a study of T cells after yellow fever vaccination. TCRdb reanalysed the 5' RACE reads using MiXCR and keeps one entry per CDR3 protein. This table holds approximately 550,000 distinct CDR3 sequences, approximately 13% found once. The specimen was PBMCs, collected on the day of the yellow fever booster vaccination. All receptors derive from a man younger than 45 who received the YFV17D yellow fever vaccine. The CDR3 runs from the conserved cysteine through the conserved F or W. A D gene is named only where the DNA matches it firmly. Expanded clones are given a class, and other clones once, few, many or no size at all.

few,TRBJ2-7,11,TRBD1,TRBV5-1,TGCGCCAGCAGCGGGGACAGCCAGCAGTACTTC,CASSGDSQQYF
-,TRBJ2-7,18,TRBD1,TRBV11-2,TGTGCCAGCAGAAACCCGGGGCGCGGGCGACAGGGGTCCTACGAGCAGTACTTC,CASRNPGRGRQGSYEQYF
-,TRBJ2-1,13,-,TRBV30,TGTGCCTGGAACAGTGGATTCTACAATGAGCAGTTCTTC,CAWNSGFYNEQFF
few,TRBJ2-3,15,TRBD1,TRBV10-3,TGTGCCATCAGTGCCGGGACAGGGGTAACAGATACGCAGTATTTT,CAISAGTGVTDTQYF
few,TRBJ2-7,14,-,TRBV7-2,TGTGCCAGCATCAGTCACGGCAGCGCCTACGAGCAGTACTTC,CASISHGSAYEQYF
-,TRBJ2-5,16,-,TRBV12-3/TRBV12-4,TGTGCCAGCAGTTTATATTCCCCGGGGAACCAAGAGACCCAGTACTTC,CASSLYSPGNQETQYF
few,TRBJ1-2,13,-,TRBV25-1,TGTGCCAGCAGTGAATCTGGCCTGGATGGCTACACCTTC,CASSESGLDGYTF
many,TRBJ2-1,13,-,TRBV29-1,TGCAGTGACTCGGGGCTGCTGTACAATGAGCAGTTCTTC,CSDSGLLYNEQFF
few,TRBJ2-1,13,-,TRBV25-1,TGTGCCAGCAGTGTCCCTTTAGTCAAGGAGCAGTTCTTC,CASSVPLVKEQFF
-,TRBJ2-4,15,-,TRBV7-2,TGTGCCAGCAGCTTAGAAGCGGGTCTCAAAAACATTCAGTACTTC,CASSLEAGLKNIQYF
-,TRBJ2-1,15,TRBD2,TRBV5-1,TGCGCCAGCAGCTTGGGGACTAGCGATGGCGGTGAGCAGTTCTTC,CASSLGTSDGGEQFF
few,TRBJ2-5,15,-,TRBV4-2,TGTGCCAGCAGCCTAGAGATATCCCGGTGGGAGACCCAGTACTTC,CASSLEISRWETQYF
few,TRBJ1-2,12,-,TRBV30,TGTGCCTGGAGTGATTCAGGGGTTGGCTACACCTTC,CAWSDSGVGYTF
few,TRBJ2-4,11,-,TRBV20-1,TGCAGTGCTAGAGATCAAGCTCTCGGGTACTTC,CSARDQALGYF
-,TRBJ2-1,16,TRBD2,TRBV20-1,TGCTGTTCCGGGACTAGCGCCTCAAGCTCCTACAATGAGCAGTTCTTC,CCSGTSASSSYNEQFF
many,TRBJ1-2,12,-,TRBV20-1,TGCAGTGCTAGTCTTGGATCAAATGGCTACACCTTC,CSASLGSNGYTF
-,TRBJ2-7,15,-,TRBV3-1,TGTGCCAGCAGCCTGGGGGCGCAGGGACGGTACGAGCAGTACTTC,CASSLGAQGRYEQYF
few,TRBJ2-2,13,-,TRBV5-1,TGCGCCAGCAGCTCGGACCTGGGGTATTCGCTGTTTTTT,CASSSDLGYSLFF
-,TRBJ2-1,13,TRBD1,TRBV29-1,TGCAGCGGGGGACAGCGAGGGGCAAATGAGCAGTTCTTC,CSGGQRGANEQFF
-,TRBJ1-2,14,-,TRBV6-5,TGTGCCAGCAGTTTCGCGACAGCTAACTATGGCTACACCTTC,CASSFATANYGYTF
few,TRBJ2-5,13,-,TRBV14,TGTGCCAGCAGCCCGGGACCAAGAAAGACCCAGTACTTC,CASSPGPRKTQYF
few,TRBJ2-7,15,-,TRBV19,TGTGCCAGTAGTATATGGGGGGGCTTGGACTACGAGCAGTACTTC,CASSIWGGLDYEQYF
few,TRBJ2-5,16,-,TRBV5-1,TGCGCCAGAAGCTTGGAACCTAGCGTAATCCAAGAGACCCAGTACTTC,CARSLEPSVIQETQYF
once,TRBJ1-1,12,-,TRBV4-1,TGCGCCAGCAGCCAAGGACAGAATGAAGCTTTCTTT,CASSQGQNEAFF
few,TRBJ2-4,15,-,TRBV12-3/TRBV12-4,TGTGCCAGCAGTCGTCGGGACTCCCCCAAAAACATTCAGTACTTC,CASSRRDSPKNIQYF
-,TRBJ1-5,17,TRBD1,TRBV19,TGTGCCAGTAGTACCAAAAAGGGGGCTTGGGGAAATCAGCCCCAGCATTTT,CASSTKKGAWGNQPQHF
-,TRBJ2-1,14,TRBD2,TRBV7-2,TGTGCCAGCAGCTTCTTAGCGGGAGGTCATGAGCAGTTCTTC,CASSFLAGGHEQFF
-,TRBJ2-1,14,-,TRBV7-8,TGTGCCAGCAGCCCGAGGCTAGTCTGCAATGAGCAGTTCTTC,CASSPRLVCNEQFF
-,TRBJ2-3,15,TRBD1,TRBV20-1,TGCAGTGCTAGAAAGTCGGGACAGGGGGCAGATACGCAGTATTTT,CSARKSGQGADTQYF
-,TRBJ2-7,16,TRBD2,TRBV11-2,TGTGCCAGCAGCCCCGCCTGGGCGGGGGGTTCGTACGAGCAGTACTTC,CASSPAWAGGSYEQYF
-,TRBJ2-2,15,-,TRBV4-2,TGTGCCAGCAGCCAAGGGCCCGGGAACACCGGGGAGCTGTTTTTT,CASSQGPGNTGELFF
few,TRBJ2-7,14,-,TRBV25-1,TGTGCCAGCAGTTCTCTATCTGGGGCCTACGAGCAGTACTTC,CASSSLSGAYEQYF
-,TRBJ1-4,15,-,TRBV12-3/TRBV12-4,TGTGCCAGCAGTTTACTCGACGGTCCTAATGAAAAACTGTTTTTT,CASSLLDGPNEKLFF
-,TRBJ2-1,15,TRBD1,TRBV5-1,TGCGCCAGCAGCTTGGGACAGGGGATTAACAATGAGCAGTTCTTC,CASSLGQGINNEQFF
-,TRBJ2-7,14,TRBD1,TRBV20-1,TGCAGTGCTAGAACGGACAGGGGGCAGGACGAGCAGTACTTC,CSARTDRGQDEQYF
-,TRBJ2-7,12,-,TRBV9,TGTGCCAGCAGCTCGGGGCAAGGCGAGCAGTACTTC,CASSSGQGEQYF
few,TRBJ1-5,13,-,TRBV27,TGTGCCAGCGGAAAGAGTTCATCATGGCCCCAGCATTTT,CASGKSSSWPQHF
-,TRBJ2-5,14,TRBD2,TRBV20-1,TGCAGTGCTGGTAGCGGGAGGGATGTAGAGACCCAGTACTTC,CSAGSGRDVETQYF
few,TRBJ2-4,20,TRBD2,TRBV20-1,TGCAGTGCTAGAGTGACTACGGTGCCGAGACTAGCGGGAGGGGGGGACATTCAGTACTTC,CSARVTTVPRLAGGGDIQYF
few,TRBJ2-7,11,-,TRBV12-5,TGTGCTAGTGGTTTGTACTACGAGCAGTACTTC,CASGLYYEQYF
-,TRBJ1-2,14,-,TRBV28,TGTGCCAGCAGTCTCCCGGGCCCCCCAGTAGGCTACACCTTC,CASSLPGPPVGYTF
-,TRBJ1-2,15,TRBD1,TRBV12-3/TRBV12-4,TGTGCCAGCAGTCCTTACAGGGGCCCTGAAAGTGGCTACACCTTC,CASSPYRGPESGYTF
-,TRBJ2-7,13,TRBD2,TRBV7-2,TGTGCCAGCAGCGTAGCGGGGGCCTTGGAGCAGTACTTC,CASSVAGALEQYF
few,TRBJ2-1,17,-,TRBV6-2/TRBV6-3,TGTGCCAGCAGTTTATGGGGACCGAGCGGAGGCTACAATGAGCAGTTCTTC,CASSLWGPSGGYNEQFF
-,TRBJ2-7,13,-,TRBV14,TGTGCCAGCAGCCGCGGAGTTCACTACGAGCAGTACTTC,CASSRGVHYEQYF
-,TRBJ2-1,17,TRBD2,TRBV3-1,TGTGCCAGCAGCCAAGAGTTTGCGGGAGGGCCCTACAATGAGCAGTTCTTC,CASSQEFAGGPYNEQFF
few,TRBJ2-5,17,TRBD2,TRBV20-1,TGCAGTGCTAGACACACGGGACTAGCGGGAGGGAAAGAGACCCAGTACTTC,CSARHTGLAGGKETQYF
many,TRBJ2-6,17,-,TRBV19,TGTGCCAGTAGTACGAGTATCGAATACTCTGGGGCCAACGTCCTGACTTTC,CASSTSIEYSGANVLTF
many,TRBJ1-5,15,-,TRBV15,TGTGCCACCGGACGTTCGGGGAATAGCAATCAGCCCCAGCATTTT,CATGRSGNSNQPQHF
-,TRBJ2-1,16,-,TRBV24-1,TGTGCCGCGCCTCTCACCACAGGTAGCTCCTACAATGAGCAGTTCTTC,CAAPLTTGSSYNEQFF
-,TRBJ1-2,14,TRBD1,TRBV9,TGTGCCAGCAGTCGAAGGGGGCCTGAAAGTGGCTACACCTTC,CASSRRGPESGYTF
once,TRBJ1-1,14,-,TRBV7-2,TGTGCCAGCAGCACCCAGCAGGTTAACACTGAAGCTTTCTTT,CASSTQQVNTEAFF
-,TRBJ2-4,18,TRBD2,TRBV7-2,TGTGCCAGCAGCTTAGCGGCGGTAGCGGGCCCCCGGGTCAACATTCAGTACTTC,CASSLAAVAGPRVNIQYF
few,TRBJ1-1,15,-,TRBV29-1,TGCAGCGTTGAACCCGGGGCCAGGATGAACACTGAAGCTTTCTTT,CSVEPGARMNTEAFF
many,TRBJ1-4,15,-,TRBV7-2,TGTGCCAGCAGCCGCACAGGACAGCTAAATGAAAAACTGTTTTTT,CASSRTGQLNEKLFF
once,TRBJ2-7,13,TRBD2,TRBV29-1,TGCAGCGGCTCTTGGAAGCGGGAGGCCGAGCAGTACTTC,CSGSWKREAEQYF
few,TRBJ2-5,15,TRBD2,TRBV7-8,TGTGCCAGCAGCACGGCGGGACTAGCGGAAGAGACCCAGTACTTC,CASSTAGLAEETQYF